The rows below give T cell receptor beta chains drawn from one sample of a study of PD-1 blockade in classical Hodgkin lymphoma. Repertoires were generated with immunoSEQ multiplex PCR, while TCRdb's copy carries only in-frame clones and drops some. The sample records some 27,000 clones, roughly nine tenths being singletons. The sample consisted of peripheral blood mononuclear cells (PBMCs). These receptors all come from a human donor with classical Hodgkin lymphoma. Each CDR3 is given with its conserved first and last residue. The D gene is left open where the match is weak. The size field is filled for only some rows; it gives once, few, many or a size class.

>NA|TRBD2|TRBV2|TRBJ2-1
CASSNGLAGGPRARFF
TGTGCCAGCAGTAATGGGCTAGCGGGAGGGCCCCGGGCTCGGTTCTTC
>NA|TRBD1|TRBV19|TRBJ1-1
CASRSGTGRNTEAFF
TGTGCCAGTAGGTCCGGGACAGGGAGGAACACTGAAGCTTTCTTT
>once|NA|TRBV15|TRBJ2-7
CATSRDTSYEQYF
TGTGCCACCAGCAGAGATACTAGCTACGAGCAGTACTTC
>once|TRBD1|TRBV5-4|TRBJ1-2
CASSLDPGTAYGYTF
TGTGCCAGCAGCTTGGATCCCGGGACAGCTTATGGCTACACCTTC
>NA|NA|TRBV7-2|TRBJ2-7
CASSLAVHYEQYF
TGTGCCAGCAGCTTAGCTGTCCACTACGAGCAGTACTTC
>NA|TRBD2|TRBV11-1|TRBJ2-3
CASSEAGVRTDTQYF
TGTGCCAGCAGCGAAGCGGGAGTGAGAACAGATACGCAGTATTTT
>NA|TRBD2|TRBV11-2|TRBJ2-3
CASSFGGGQYF
TGTGCCAGCAGCTTTGGGGGGGGGCAGTATTTT
>NA|NA|TRBV20-1|TRBJ1-5
CSAGTGQPQHF
TGCAGTGCTGGCACCGGTCAGCCCCAGCATTTT
>once|TRBD2|TRBV11-2|TRBJ2-2
CASSFRGGSGRPTGELFF
TGTGCCAGCAGCTTTCGGGGGGGCAGCGGGAGGCCGACCGGGGAGCTGTTTTTT
>NA|NA|TRBV15|TRBJ2-1
CATSRDNGPHNEQFF
TGTGCCACCAGCAGAGATAACGGTCCCCACAATGAGCAGTTCTTC
>NA|TRBD2|TRBV19|TRBJ2-5
CASSKIAGGWQETQYF
TGTGCCAGTAGTAAGATAGCGGGAGGGTGGCAAGAGACCCAGTACTTC
>NA|TRBD1|TRBV19|TRBJ2-3
CAVLTGGKRTDTQYF
TGTGCCGTCTTGACAGGGGGCAAACGCACAGATACGCAGTATTTT
>NA|TRBD1|TRBV5-4|TRBJ2-3
CASSPGDRGNTDTQYF
TGTGCCAGCAGCCCTGGGGACAGGGGGAACACAGATACGCAGTATTTT
>once|NA|TRBV5-4|TRBJ2-5
CASSLDLGLETQYF
TGTGCCAGCAGCTTGGATCTCGGATTAGAGACCCAGTACTTC
>NA|NA|TRBV7-9|TRBJ1-2
CASSSTDANYGYTF
TGTGCCAGCAGCTCGACAGATGCCAACTATGGCTACACCTTC